The 18 T cell receptor beta chains listed next were all sequenced from one sample in a study of post-analysis software for immune sequencing data. Study findings and constraints: The five TRBV segments detected at higher frequency in patients than in controls included TRBV5-6, TRBV5-1 and TRBV20-1.

Unique molecular identifiers had been added to the TCR beta cDNA libraries. A single record per CDR3 protein comes from TCRdb applying MiXCR to the PCR reads. The data show about 770,000 distinct CDR3 sequences, about 45% seen once. Antigen specificity for these receptors is unknown. Input material: blood. The receptors come from a girl aged 10-17 years with multiple sclerosis.

Of note for this clonotype: One junction end does not reproduce the germline sequence, and a read error may be involved. The chain is built from TRBV10-3 and TRBJ2-5; D is possibly TRBD1 (5 bases). The CDR3 has 15 residues. Germline V CDR1 and CDR2: ENHRY, SYGVKD. The CDR3 nucleotides are TGTGCCATCAGTGGGGGAAGGGGATTCCAAGAGATCCAGTACTTC. Amino acid sequence: CAISGGRGFQEIQYF.

This clonotype was seen a handful of times. It may be a read error: a sequence one base away is much more abundant. The gene calls are TRBV4-3 and TRBJ2-1, with D possibly being TRBD2 (5 bases). V was pared by 0 bases and J by 10 bases, with 19 bases between. CDR1 LGHNA and CDR2 YSLEER come from the germline V gene. The CDR3 is 16 residues long. Here the CDR3 DNA reads TGCGCCAGCAGCCAAGAGGCTTACGGGATCCCCTACGAGCAGTTCTTC. Translating it yields CASSQEAYGIPYEQFF.

The CDR3 sequence: CASRAITGSEQYF. CDR3 nucleotide sequence: TGTGCCAGCAGGGCCATCACTGGTTCCGAGCAGTACTTC. The chain couples TRBV11-2 to TRBJ2-7; no reliable D call. Between the trimmed V and J ends, which lost 6 bases and 6 bases, there was a span of 15 bases. This CDR3 has 13 residues. Germline-derived CDR1 and CDR2 are SGHAT and FQNNGV.

CDR3 in amino acids: CASSWGVGNTEAFF. The CDR3, as DNA: TGCGCCAGCAGCTGGGGCGTGGGGAACACTGAAGCTTTCTTT. J is TRBJ1-1 and V is TRBV5-1; D possibly corresponds to TRBD1 (5 bases). The CDR3 runs to 14 residues. The V end was cut by 3 bases, the J end by 1 base, with 10 bases between. Germline V gives CDR1 SGHRS, CDR2 YFSETQ.

This clonotype was observed a handful of times. One end of the junction fails to match germline, which may point to a read error. The chain carries TRBV7-7 and TRBJ2-5; 8 positions match TRBD2. This CDR3 contains 14 residues. The germline V gene encodes CDR1 SSHAT and CDR2 FNYEAQ (reference sequence). CDR3 amino acids: CASSLVTSGETQYF. The CDR3 DNA is TGTGCTAGCAGCTTAGTAACTAGCGGAGAGACCCAGTACTTC.

The V call is TRBV29-1, the J call TRBJ1-2, with D perhaps TRBD1 (6 bases). The CDR3 length is 13 residues. V lost 4 bases, J lost 7 bases, and 16 bases lay in between. The V gene's germline CDR1 is SQVTM and CDR2 ANQGSEA. The CDR3 sequence: CSVGSGTKPGYTF. Written as DNA, the CDR3 is TGCAGCGTTGGTTCCGGGACAAAGCCTGGCTACACCTTC.

The CDR3 loop reads CASSPTGPNRWNVNQPQHF. CDR3 nucleotide sequence: TGTGCCAGCAGTCCGACCGGACCTAATCGATGGAATGTCAATCAGCCCCAGCATTTT. V is TRBV27 and J is TRBJ1-5; no clear D gene. The V and J ends lost 5 bases and 3 bases respectively, with 26 bases between them. There are 19 residues in the CDR3. CDR1 and CDR2 (germline): MNHEY, SMNVEV (reference sequence).

This clonotype has a handful of counts. This chain connects TRBV15 to TRBJ2-5, with D perhaps TRBD2 (7 bases). CDR3 length: 16 amino acids. Trimming took off 5 bases at V and 2 bases at J, with 18 bases between the two ends. The germline V gene has CDR1 LNHNV and CDR2 YYDKDF (reference sequence). CDR3 sequence reads: CATSPRGGVRQETQYF. CDR3 nucleotides: TGTGCCACCAGCCCGAGGGGGGGGGTAAGGCAAGAGACCCAGTACTTC.

The V gene is TRBV4-2, the J gene TRBJ2-3, with 9 bases aligning to TRBD1. V gave up 3 bases and J gave up 0 bases; unmatched junction bases: 16. The CDR3 runs 20 residues. Germline V gives CDR1 LGHNA, CDR2 YNFKEQ. The CDR3, as DNA: TGTGCCAGCAGCCATACAGGGGGCCGGGGTAAGCGGACTAGCACAGATACGCAGTATTTT. Translated, it gives CASSHTGGRGKRTSTDTQYF.

There are a few counts of this clonotype. This chain connects TRBV20-1 to TRBJ2-7; D might be TRBD1 or TRBD2, each matching 5 bases. CDR1 DFQATT and CDR2 SNEGSKA come from the germline V gene (reference sequence). V lost 1 base to trimming and J lost 5 bases, with 15 bases between them. The CDR3 totals 14 residues. CDR3 bases: TGCAGTGCTAGAGGGGTTAGGGGAGTCGACGAGCAGTACTTC. As protein: CSARGVRGVDEQYF.

This rearrangement joins TRBV12-3 or TRBV12-4 to TRBJ2-3, with 9 bases lining up with TRBD2. The V segment lost 0 bases and the J segment 2 bases; nucleotides outside the gene matches: 9. The CDR3 covers 18 residues. This CDR3 is CASSLAAGGPPPTDTQYF. CDR3 DNA: TGTGCCAGCAGTTTAGCGGCGGGAGGGCCCCCCCCCACAGATACGCAGTATTTT.

This rearrangement joins TRBV7-9 to TRBJ2-5, with a weak D call TRBD2 (6 bases). Trimming took 2 bases from V and 1 from J, leaving 20 bases between them. The CDR3 extends over 18 amino acids. CDR1 SEHNR and CDR2 FQNEAQ come from the germline V gene (reference sequence). The chain's CDR3 is CASSLSPTSLLIQETQYF. CDR3 coding DNA: TGTGCCAGCAGCTTATCCCCTACTAGCCTTCTCATCCAAGAGACCCAGTACTTC.

This sequence joins TRBV15 and TRBJ2-1; D perhaps matches TRBD1 (6 bases). Germline values: CDR1 LNHNV, CDR2 YYDKDF (reference sequence). V was clipped by 5 bases and J by 4 bases, with 12 bases between them. The CDR3 is 14 amino acids. The DNA for the CDR3 is TGTGCCACCAGCGGAGGACAGTATTACAATGAGCAGTTCTTC. Its protein product is CATSGGQYYNEQFF.

The V gene is TRBV12-3 or TRBV12-4, the J gene TRBJ2-7; D may be TRBD2 (6 bases). This CDR3 region has 18 residues. The V and J ends lost 4 bases and 3 bases respectively, with 25 bases between them. CDR3 residues: CASSSALLGLLNNYEQYF. For the CDR3, the DNA is TGTGCCAGCAGTTCTGCCCTTTTGGGACTCTTAAATAACTACGAGCAGTACTTC.

Points on this clonotype: Compared with germline, one end of the junction differs, possibly owing to a read error. The chain combines TRBV12-3 or TRBV12-4 with TRBJ1-1; D call uncertain. This CDR3 is 12 amino acids long. The chain's CDR3 is CASSLLAAEAFF. The CDR3 DNA follows: TGTGCCAGCAGTTTATTGGCCGCTGAAGCGTTCTTT.

This clonotype was found a few times. The chain is built from TRBV20-1 and TRBJ2-7, with 7 bases fitting TRBD2. The trim removed 1 base at V and 4 bases at J, leaving 4 bases unmatched. Germline CDR1 is DFQATT and CDR2 is SNEGSKA (reference sequence). CDR3 length equals 13 residues. CDR3 residues: CSARAGGKYEQYF. The CDR3 bases are TGCAGTGCTAGAGCGGGAGGAAAGTACGAGCAGTACTTC.

The V call is TRBV12-3 or TRBV12-4, the J call TRBJ2-5; 10 nucleotides match TRBD1. V gave up 11 bases and J gave up 2 bases; unmatched junction bases: 8. The CDR3 spans 14 residues. CDR3 protein: CAARGTGVQETQYF. The DNA for the CDR3 is TGTGCCGCACGGGGGACAGGGGTTCAAGAGACCCAGTACTTC.

V is TRBV6-2 or TRBV6-3 and J is TRBJ2-7, with D tentatively TRBD2 (5 bases). Germline-derived CDR1 and CDR2 are MNHEY and SVGEGT. V lost 1 base, J lost 5 bases, and 12 bases lay in between. The CDR3 is 14 amino acids. CDR3 sequence reads: CASSYWDSDDEQYF. The CDR3 region has the DNA TGTGCCAGCAGTTACTGGGATAGCGACGACGAGCAGTACTTC.